One sample yielded the 2 T cell receptor beta chains listed below, sequenced in a study of control samples from healthy donors and cancer patients. Assay used: immunoSEQ multiplex PCR; TCRdb lists only in-frame clones, some missing. The data show more than 65,000 clones, with roughly 82% seen just once and around 16% held by the top ten. The sample comprised blood. The receptors were sampled from a man in his fifties or sixties in good health.

J is TRBJ2-5 and V is TRBV12-3 or TRBV12-4; D assignment may be TRBD1 or TRBD2 (5 bases each). The V gene lost 1 base and the J gene lost 5 bases, with 8 bases spanning the gap. There are 13 residues in the CDR3. CDR3 protein: CASSLGDGETQYF. In nucleotides, the CDR3 is TGTGCCAGCAGTTTAGGGGACGGGGAGACCCAGTACTTC.

The V and J genes are TRBV3-1 (or the pseudogene TRBV3-2) and TRBJ1-3, with D possibly TRBD1 on 5 matching bases. V lost 1 base and J lost 1, with 8 bases in between. Germline values: CDR1 LGHDT, CDR2 YNNKEL (reference sequence). This CDR3 is built from 15 residues. DNA of the CDR3: TGTGCCAGCAGCCAAGTAGCAGGGTCTGGAAACACCATATATTTT. This sequence encodes CASSQVAGSGNTIYF.